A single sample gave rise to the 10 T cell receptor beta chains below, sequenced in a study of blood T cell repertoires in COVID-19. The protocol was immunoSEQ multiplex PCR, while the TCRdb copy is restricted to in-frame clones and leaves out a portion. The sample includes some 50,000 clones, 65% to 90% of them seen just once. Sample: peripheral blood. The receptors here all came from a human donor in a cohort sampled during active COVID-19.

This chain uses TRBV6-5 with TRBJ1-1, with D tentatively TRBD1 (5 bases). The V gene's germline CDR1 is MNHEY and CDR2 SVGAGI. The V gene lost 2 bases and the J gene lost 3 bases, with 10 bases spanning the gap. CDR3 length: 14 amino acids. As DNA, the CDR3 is TGTGCCAGCAGTTACGGGCAGGGTTACACTGAAGCTTTCTTT. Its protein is CASSYGQGYTEAFF.

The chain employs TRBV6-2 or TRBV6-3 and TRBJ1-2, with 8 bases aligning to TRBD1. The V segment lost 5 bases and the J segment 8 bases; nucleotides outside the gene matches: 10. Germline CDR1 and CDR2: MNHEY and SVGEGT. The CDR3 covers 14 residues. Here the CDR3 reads CASSPDRALFGYTF. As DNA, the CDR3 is TGTGCCAGCAGTCCGGACAGGGCGCTTTTCGGCTACACCTTC.

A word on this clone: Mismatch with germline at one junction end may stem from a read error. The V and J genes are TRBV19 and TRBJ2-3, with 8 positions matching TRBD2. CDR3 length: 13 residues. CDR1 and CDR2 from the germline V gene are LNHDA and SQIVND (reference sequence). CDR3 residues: CASSFRTSSAVRF. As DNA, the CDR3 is TGTGCCAGTAGTTTCCGGACTAGCTCAGCGGTCCGATTT.

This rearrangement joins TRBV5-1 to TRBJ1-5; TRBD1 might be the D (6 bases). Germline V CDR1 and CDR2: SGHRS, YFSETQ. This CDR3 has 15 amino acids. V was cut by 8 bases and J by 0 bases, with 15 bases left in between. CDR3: CASKQGADSNQPQHF. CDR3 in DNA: TGCGCCAGTAAACAGGGCGCCGATAGCAATCAGCCCCAGCATTTT.

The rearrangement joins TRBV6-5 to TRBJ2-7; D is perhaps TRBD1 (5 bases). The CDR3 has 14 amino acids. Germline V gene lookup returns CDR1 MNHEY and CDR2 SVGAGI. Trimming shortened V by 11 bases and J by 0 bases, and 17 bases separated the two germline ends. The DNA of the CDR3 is TGTGCCGGGAAAGACCAGGGCAACTCCTACGAGCAGTACTTC. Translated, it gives CAGKDQGNSYEQYF.

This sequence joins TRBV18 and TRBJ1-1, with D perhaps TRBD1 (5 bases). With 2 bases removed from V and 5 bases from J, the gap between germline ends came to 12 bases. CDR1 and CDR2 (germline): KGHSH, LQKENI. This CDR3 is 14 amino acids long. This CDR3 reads CASSPGGSGTEAFF. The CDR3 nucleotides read TGTGCCAGCTCACCAGGGGGGAGTGGGACTGAAGCTTTCTTT.

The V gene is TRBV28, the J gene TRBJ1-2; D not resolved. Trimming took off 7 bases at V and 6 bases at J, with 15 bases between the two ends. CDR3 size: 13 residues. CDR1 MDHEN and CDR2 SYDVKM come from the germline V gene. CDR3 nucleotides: TGTGCCAGCATTAAGGGTCCCGGGGATGGCTACACCTTC. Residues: CASIKGPGDGYTF.

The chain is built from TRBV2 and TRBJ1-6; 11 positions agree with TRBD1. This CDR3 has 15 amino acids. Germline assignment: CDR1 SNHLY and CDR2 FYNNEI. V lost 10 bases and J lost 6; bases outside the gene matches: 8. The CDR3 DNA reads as TGTGCCATCCAGGACAGGGGGCAGGGTAATTCACCCCTCCACTTT. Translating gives CAIQDRGQGNSPLHF.

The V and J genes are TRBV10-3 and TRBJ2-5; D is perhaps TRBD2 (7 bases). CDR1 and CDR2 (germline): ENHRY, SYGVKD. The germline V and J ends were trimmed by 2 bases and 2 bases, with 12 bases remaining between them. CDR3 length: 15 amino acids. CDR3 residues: CAISEQGGGQETQYF. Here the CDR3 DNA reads TGTGCCATCAGTGAGCAAGGGGGGGGACAAGAGACCCAGTACTTC.

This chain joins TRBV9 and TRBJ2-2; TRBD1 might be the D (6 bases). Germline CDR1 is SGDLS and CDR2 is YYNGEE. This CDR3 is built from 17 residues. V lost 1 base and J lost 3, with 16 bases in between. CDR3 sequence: CASSVRLEDSYTGELFF. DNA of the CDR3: TGTGCCAGCAGCGTACGGTTAGAGGACAGTTACACCGGGGAGCTGTTTTTT.